This T cell receptor (beta chain) was sequenced in a study of tissue T cells after allogeneic stem cell transplantation. Study as a whole: Four unmodified and three CD34-selected T-cell-depleted grafts went to graft-versus-host disease patients.

The CDR3 sequence is 14 residues long. V lost 2 bases, J lost 5 bases, and 10 bases lay in between. Per germline, CDR1 SGHKS and CDR2 YYEKEE (reference sequence). Steroid-refractory graft-versus-host disease after allogeneic hematopoietic cell transplant qualified adults for prospective research-autopsy enrollment. The assay was immunoSEQ multiplex PCR, and TCRdb's table has in-frame clones only and misses some. The sample shows 950 to 1,300 clones, about 45% of them seen only once. The sequencing used esophageal tissue, collected at autopsy. This TCR came from a female patient between 40 and 69 years old with steroid-refractory graft-versus-host disease after an allogeneic stem cell transplant. Some T cells could come from the graft donor. The genes are TRBV5-5 and TRBJ2-2, with D perhaps matching TRBD2 (5 bases). The CDR3 loop is CASSFWTETGELFF. The CDR3 bases are TGTGCCAGCAGCTTTTGGACTGAAACCGGGGAGCTGTTTTTT.